The T cell receptor (beta chain) described here comes from a study of cytomegalovirus exposure and HLA in healthy donors. The wider study: Within the Caucasian-associated ancestry cluster were 81% of the approximately 400 genotyped donors.

Looked up from germline, CDR1 is SGHRS and CDR2 is YFSETQ. The length of the CDR3 is 14 residues. Trimming removed 3 bases from V and 6 bases from J; junction bases left unmatched: 7. PCR employed 60 Vbeta and 13 Jbeta primers. Measured with immunoSEQ multiplex PCR; TCRdb has only the in-frame clones, and not every one. Of 150,000 or so clones in the sample, about three quarters were seen once. The sequencing input was PBMCs. This sequence originates from a female donor in good health and CMV-seronegative. The chain links TRBV5-1 to TRBJ2-7; 9 positions agree with TRBD1. The CDR3 nucleotides are TGCGCCAGCAGCTCTACAGGGGGCGCGGGCGAGCAGTACTTC. The encoded protein is CASSSTGGAGEQYF.